A few counts support the clone carrying this T cell receptor beta chain. No antigen is known for it. The source of the sample is a study of T cells after yellow fever vaccination. Study-wide context: The SMART-Seq v4 Ultra Low Input method served to prepare the low-cell-number fractions.

Germline CDR1 and CDR2: MGHRA and YSYEKL. The CDR3 loop spans 14 amino acids. V was clipped by 6 bases and J by 2 bases, with 14 bases between them. Findings and limits, study-wide: Some clonotypes, a small share, were shared between CD4 and CD8 compartments.

The study made its TCR cDNA through 5'RACE template switching. That step introduced a universal primer site along with UMIs. TCRdb called the 5' RACE reads again in MiXCR, with one record for every CDR3 protein. The sample lists 400,000 to 650,000 distinct CDR3 sequences; 20% to 25% were seen once. The origin of this receptor is a man between 18 and 29 years old who received the YFV17D yellow fever vaccine. Material: PBMCs, obtained more than 20 days after the first yellow fever vaccination. This chain joins TRBV4-1 and TRBJ2-7; D may correspond to TRBD1 or TRBD2 (5 bases each). The CDR3 nucleotides read TGCGCCAGCAGTTTCCGGGACGGGCCCTACGAGCAGTACTTC. Amino acid sequence: CASSFRDGPYEQYF.